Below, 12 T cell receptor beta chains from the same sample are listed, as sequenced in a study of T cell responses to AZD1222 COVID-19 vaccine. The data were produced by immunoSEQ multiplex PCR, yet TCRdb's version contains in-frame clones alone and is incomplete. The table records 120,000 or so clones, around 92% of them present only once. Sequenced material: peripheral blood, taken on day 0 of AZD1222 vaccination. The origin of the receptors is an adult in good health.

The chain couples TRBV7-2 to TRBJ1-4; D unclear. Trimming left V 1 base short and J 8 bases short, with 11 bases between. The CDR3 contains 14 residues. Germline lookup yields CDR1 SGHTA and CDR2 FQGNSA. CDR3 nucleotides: TGTGCCAGCAGCTTAGTAAACAGAAGAGAAAAACTGTTTTTT. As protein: CASSLVNRREKLFF.

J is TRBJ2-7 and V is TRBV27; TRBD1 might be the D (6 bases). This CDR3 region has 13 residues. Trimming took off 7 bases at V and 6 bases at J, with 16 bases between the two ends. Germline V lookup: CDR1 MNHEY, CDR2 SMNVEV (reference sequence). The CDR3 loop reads CASTQDRGGEQYF. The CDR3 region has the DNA TGTGCCAGCACCCAGGACAGAGGAGGCGAGCAGTACTTC.

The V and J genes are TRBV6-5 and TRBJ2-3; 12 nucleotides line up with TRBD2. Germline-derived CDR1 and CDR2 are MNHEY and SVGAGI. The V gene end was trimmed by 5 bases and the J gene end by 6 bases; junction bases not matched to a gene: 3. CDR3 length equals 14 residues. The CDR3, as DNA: TGTGCCAGCAGTCCCGGGACTAGCGGGGATACGCAGTATTTT. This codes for CASSPGTSGDTQYF.

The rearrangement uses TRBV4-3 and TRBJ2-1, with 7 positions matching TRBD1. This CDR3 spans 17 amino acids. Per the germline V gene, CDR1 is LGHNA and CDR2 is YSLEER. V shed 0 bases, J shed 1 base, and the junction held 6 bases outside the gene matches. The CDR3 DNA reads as TGCGCCAGCAGCCAAGAAGGGGGCGGAAGTTCCTACAATGAGCAGTTCTTC. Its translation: CASSQEGGGSSYNEQFF.

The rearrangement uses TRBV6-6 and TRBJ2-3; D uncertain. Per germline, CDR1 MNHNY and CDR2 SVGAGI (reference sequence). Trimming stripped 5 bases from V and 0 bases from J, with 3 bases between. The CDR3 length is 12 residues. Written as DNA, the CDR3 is TGTGCCAGCAGTCGGAGCACAGATACGCAGTATTTT. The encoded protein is CASSRSTDTQYF.

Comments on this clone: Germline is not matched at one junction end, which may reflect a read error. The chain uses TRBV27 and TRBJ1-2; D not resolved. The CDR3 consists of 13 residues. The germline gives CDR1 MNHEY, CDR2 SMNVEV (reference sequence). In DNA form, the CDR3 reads TGTGCCAGCCGTTTCTCAGGAGTCTATGGCTACACCTTC. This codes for CASRFSGVYGYTF.

CDR3 protein: CASSFGYGYTF. CDR3 coding DNA: TGTGCCAGCAGCTTTGGGTATGGCTACACCTTC. The rearrangement links TRBV5-6 to TRBJ1-2; D is uncertain. The CDR3 length is 11 residues. Looked up from germline, CDR1 is SGHDT and CDR2 is YYEEEE. V dropped 2 bases and J dropped 5 bases, with 4 bases sitting between them.

The CDR3 sequence: CASSLSSGAPDTQYF. In DNA, the CDR3 is TGTGCCAGTAGTTTAAGTAGCGGGGCGCCAGATACGCAGTATTTT. The V call is TRBV19, the J call TRBJ2-3, with 8 bases fitting TRBD2. V trimming: 5 bases; J trimming: 4 bases; junction bases outside the gene matches: 8. The CDR3 is 15 amino acids. Germline lookup yields CDR1 LNHDA and CDR2 SQIVND (reference sequence).

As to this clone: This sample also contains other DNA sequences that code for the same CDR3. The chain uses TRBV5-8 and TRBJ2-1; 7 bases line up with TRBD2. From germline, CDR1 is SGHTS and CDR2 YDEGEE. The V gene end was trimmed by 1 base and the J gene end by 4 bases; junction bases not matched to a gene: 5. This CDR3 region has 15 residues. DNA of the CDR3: TGTGCCAGCAGCTTGATGGCTAGCGGTTACAATGAGCAGTTCTTC. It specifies CASSLMASGYNEQFF.

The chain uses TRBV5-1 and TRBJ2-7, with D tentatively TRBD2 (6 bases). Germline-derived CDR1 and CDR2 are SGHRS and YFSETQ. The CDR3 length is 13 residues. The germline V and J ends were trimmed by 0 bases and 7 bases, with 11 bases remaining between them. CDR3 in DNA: TGCGCCAGCAGCTTGGCGGGGGAGCTAGAGCAGTACTTC. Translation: CASSLAGELEQYF.

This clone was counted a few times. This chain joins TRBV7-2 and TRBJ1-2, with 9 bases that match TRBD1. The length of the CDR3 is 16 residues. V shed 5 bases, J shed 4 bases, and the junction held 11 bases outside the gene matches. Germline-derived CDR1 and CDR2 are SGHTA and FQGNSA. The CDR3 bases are TGTGCCAGCAGCCCTACGGGACAGGGTTCGGGCTATGGCTACACCTTC. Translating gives CASSPTGQGSGYGYTF.

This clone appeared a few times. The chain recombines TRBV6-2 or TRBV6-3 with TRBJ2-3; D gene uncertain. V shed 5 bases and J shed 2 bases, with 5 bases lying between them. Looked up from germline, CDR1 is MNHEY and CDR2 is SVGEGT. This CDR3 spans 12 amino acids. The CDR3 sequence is CASSPPTDTQYF. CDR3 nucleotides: TGTGCCAGCAGTCCGCCCACAGATACGCAGTATTTT.